This T cell receptor beta chain is from a study of T cell responses to AZD1222 COVID-19 vaccine (dated by TCRdb to the early 2020s). Background on the whole study: Because spike-specific TCR depth and breadth did not differ between the two schedules, AZD1222 recipients who got a second dose at roughly 4 weeks were pooled with those who got a second dose at roughly 12 weeks. Trial participants were enrolled into age subgroups of 18-55, 56-69 and 70-plus years, which contained around 140, 26 and 57 TCR-sequenced participants, respectively. A total of 233 trial participants underwent TCR sequencing, of whom 200 to 220 had received two doses of AZD1222 and about 25 had received two doses of the MenACWY control vaccine.

Study-wide findings and limitations: Epitopes outside the regions mutated in the B.1.351 and B.1.1.7 variants were reportedly recognized by nearly half of the unique spike-specific TCRs. Conclusions about previously exposed vaccinees were limited because only five to seven AZD1222 recipients were SARS-CoV-2 seropositive at baseline. A significant rise in spike-specific TCR breadth and depth was observed after two AZD1222 doses relative to day 0 and relative to MenACWY recipients. Participants were mostly white British, with more females than males. The authors suggested clonal diversity may have been underestimated. Because no day 14 peak-response samples were available, the repertoires could be characterized only after the peak T cell response. In the small 56-69-year group, the increase in depth fell short of significance, most likely because of low power. CD4 TCRs associated with the vaccine covered the entire spike protein, and the dominant responses were in regions 160-218 and 743-854.

This clone has just a few counts. No cognate antigen has been identified for it. No base quality values were provided; no much bigger clone lies one nucleotide off. Reading the label with the study, this specimen's time point is: baseline before first vaccination. The vaccinee samples were drawn from two UK trials, COV001 and COV002, one of which was a single-blind randomized controlled phase 2/3 trial testing AZD1222 (ChAdOx1 nCoV-19) in healthy adults. For TCRbeta chain sequencing, PBMC samples from trial participants were taken at day 0 and at day 28 after the second dose. The CDR3 regions of human TCRbeta chains were analyzed by immunosequencing. The authors' pipeline ran thus. TCRs in the repertoires were matched against a reference library of SARS-CoV-2-specific TCRs that had been generated with the MIRA antigen-specificity platform. Breadth was defined as the fraction of unique TCRs that were SARS-CoV-2-associated. Depth was defined as the fraction of total T cells that were SARS-CoV-2-associated. Each spike-specific TCR was assigned to its reactive spike region and to a CD4 or CD8 class using the MIRA data. Log10-transformed breadth and depth values were compared by one-way ANOVA with Sidak's multiple comparisons tests. TCRdb obtained this table from immuneACCESS and retained in-frame rearrangements with V and J assigned. These tables miss some clones; where compared with another copy, unresolved V genes account for less than half of the shortfall, and the remainder is unexplained. Clonal size and the V and J genes are those of that table, whereas D and trimming came from the DNA. This sample lists around 130,000 clones; about 93% were detected once. The ten largest clones take up roughly 0.91% of the sample.

The germline V gene sets CDR1 to SGHRS and CDR2 to YFSETQ. A distance of 8 bases separates the germline ends of V and J, which lose 0 bases and 1 base respectively. The CDR3 starts with the cysteine, ends with the phenylalanine, and has 15 residues. Kept here is only the CDR3 DNA, which spans 45 bases and is read in frame from base 1. The sequence was collected from an adult in good health. Sequences were derived from peripheral blood, sampled on day 0 of AZD1222 vaccination. In this chain, TRBV5-1 is recombined with TRBJ2-1; TRBD1 is a weak D gene call, 5 bases matching. The nucleotide sequence is TGCGCCAGCAGCTTGGTAGGGGTATCCTACAATGAGCAGTTCTTC. This sequence encodes CASSLVGVSYNEQFF.